This T cell receptor (beta chain) was found in a study of post-analysis software for immune sequencing data. In the study overall: Several disease courses (relapsing-remitting, secondary progressive and progressive-relapsing) of multiple sclerosis were included. Study findings and constraints: Strong co-clustering by F measure was seen for same-batch samples. People with multiple sclerosis had a significantly lower normalized Chao1 diversity than controls did.

cDNA libraries for TCR beta contained unique molecular identifiers. T cells numbering about 0.9 to 11 million yielded cDNA molecules that totaled about 500,000. TCRdb ran MiXCR on the PCR reads and lists one entry per CDR3 protein. The table shows 380,000 or so distinct CDR3 sequences, with 30% to 45% occurring only once. A note on this clonotype: Its target is not known.

The TCR comes from a girl between 10 and 17 years old with multiple sclerosis. Material: blood.

The CDR3 nucleotides are TGTGCCAGCAGCTTAGATCGAGCGGGGGGGCGCTATGAGCAGTTCTTC. Residues: CASSLDRAGGRYEQFF. The chain links TRBV7-3 to TRBJ2-1; 10 bases line up with TRBD2. Germline trimming cut 2 bases from V and 8 bases from J; bases unmatched to any gene: 9. Germline V CDR1 and CDR2: SGHTA, FQGTGA. The CDR3 sequence is 16 residues long.